The 11 T cell receptor beta chains listed next were all sequenced from one sample in a study of shared clonotypes between healthy human individuals. Measured with immunoSEQ multiplex PCR; TCRdb has only the in-frame clones, and not every one. The sample yields over a million clones, around 97% seen once. What was sequenced was naive CD4+ T cells sorted from blood. Documented subset: CD45RA+ positively selected. The source of these receptors is a man under 40 in good health.

With respect to this clone: At one of its ends the junction is not consistent with the germline gene, which may arise from a read error. The V call is TRBV5-1, the J call TRBJ2-7, with 13 nucleotides matching TRBD2. The CDR3 is 17 residues long. Germline V gene sequence: CDR1 SGHRS, CDR2 YFSETQ. CDR3 amino acids: CASSLGLAGPLPYEQYF. CDR3 nucleotides: TGCGCCAGCAGTTTGGGACTAGCGGGGCCGCTTCCCTACGAGCAGTACTTC. Using reference TRBV5-1 and TRBJ2-7 for the parts outside the CDR3, the full variable domain is KAGVTQTPRYLIKTRGQQVTLSCSPISGHRSVSWYQQTPGQGLQFLFEYFSETQRNKGNFPGRFSGRQFSNSRSEMNVSTLELGDSALYLCASSLGLAGPLPYEQYFGPGTRLTVT.

The gene calls are TRBV4-2 and TRBJ2-5; 10 positions match TRBD2. The CDR3 sequence is 15 residues long. CDR1 is LGHNA and CDR2 is YNFKEQ in the germline V gene. V was clipped by 0 bases and J by 13 bases; unmatched bases: 11. The CDR3 loop reads CASSQDGLAGADRYF. CDR3 nucleotide sequence: TGTGCCAGCAGCCAAGATGGGCTAGCGGGAGCGGACCGGTACTTC.

This sequence joins TRBV7-3 and TRBJ2-1, with TRBD2 as a possible D gene (6 bases). V was clipped by 5 bases and J by 8 bases, with 16 bases between them. The CDR3 covers 14 residues. Germline V gives CDR1 SGHTA, CDR2 FQGTGA. In DNA, the CDR3 is TGTGCCAGCAGCCCCTCCCTCGGGGGTCATGAGCAGTTCTTC. Its translation: CASSPSLGGHEQFF.

The chain employs TRBV27 and TRBJ1-2, with 8 bases that match TRBD1. This CDR3 region has 15 residues. Germline trimming cut 3 bases from V and 3 bases from J; bases unmatched to any gene: 6. Per the germline V gene, CDR1 is MNHEY and CDR2 is SMNVEV (reference sequence). CDR3: CASSLLTGVDYGYTF. The CDR3 coding sequence is TGTGCCAGCAGTTTGTTGACAGGGGTTGACTATGGCTACACCTTC.

CDR3 loop: CSVDGSRAGVDNEQFF. Written as DNA, the CDR3 is TGCAGCGTTGACGGCAGTCGAGCGGGAGTAGACAATGAGCAGTTCTTC. The V and J genes are TRBV29-1 and TRBJ2-1, with 8 positions matching TRBD2. This CDR3 is 16 amino acids long. With 3 bases clipped from V and 5 bases from J, the junction kept 12 bases outside the gene matches. Germline V gives CDR1 SQVTM, CDR2 ANQGSEA.

The chain couples TRBV5-6 to TRBJ2-5; a weak D match, TRBD1 (6 bases). The germline V gene encodes CDR1 SGHDT and CDR2 YYEEEE. The CDR3 extends over 15 amino acids. Trimming took off 0 bases at V and 5 bases at J, with 14 bases between the two ends. CDR3 coding DNA: TGTGCCAGCAGCTTGGAGAGGGGGTGGTTGGAGACCCAGTACTTC. Encoded protein: CASSLERGWLETQYF.

Only one count was recorded for this clone. V gene TRBV10-1 combines with J gene TRBJ2-3; D might be TRBD2 (5 bases). V lost 6 bases and J lost 6, with 10 bases in between. Germline V gene lookup returns CDR1 WNHNN and CDR2 SYGVQD (reference sequence). CDR3 length: 12 residues. The CDR3 here is CASSTSSDTQYF. The CDR3 nucleotides are TGCGCCAGCAGCACTAGTTCCGATACGCAGTATTTT.

This clone is a singleton in its sample. The J gene is TRBJ1-5, the V gene TRBV28; D is ambiguous. The CDR3 contains 12 residues. From germline, CDR1 is MDHEN and CDR2 SYDVKM. Trimming stripped 9 bases from V and 0 bases from J, with 6 bases between. CDR3: CASFGSNQPQHF. The CDR3, as DNA: TGTGCCAGTTTCGGTAGCAATCAGCCCCAGCATTTT.

This clone was observed once. The rearrangement links TRBV7-2 to TRBJ1-1; perhaps TRBD1 as D (6 bases). Trimming stripped 3 bases from V and 3 bases from J, with 11 bases between. Looked up from germline, CDR1 is SGHTA and CDR2 is FQGNSA. CDR3 length: 14 residues. The CDR3 DNA follows: TGTGCCAGCAGCTTGTACAGGGTGGACACTGAAGCTTTCTTT. This gives the protein CASSLYRVDTEAFF.

This clone was counted a few times. The chain couples TRBV28 to TRBJ2-7, with TRBD1 matching over 10 bases. V shed 5 bases and J 6 bases; nucleotides not matched to a gene: 13. CDR3 length: 16 residues. Germline loops: CDR1 MDHEN, CDR2 SYDVKM. The chain's CDR3 is CASSPKWDRGRSEQYF. Here the CDR3 DNA reads TGTGCCAGCAGTCCCAAATGGGACAGGGGAAGATCCGAGCAGTACTTC.

The chain combines TRBV28 with TRBJ1-1, with D perhaps matching TRBD1 (6 bases). Trimming cost V 8 bases and J 4 bases, with 14 bases left between them. CDR1 is MDHEN, CDR2 SYDVKM, per germline. The CDR3 runs 13 residues. In DNA form, the CDR3 reads TGTGCCAGCTTCTTGGCAGGGGCCACTGAAGCTTTCTTT. Translating it yields CASFLAGATEAFF.